The 15 T cell receptor beta chains below come from one sample, sequenced in a study of T cell responses to AZD1222 COVID-19 vaccine. Sequencing used immunoSEQ multiplex PCR; TCRdb keeps in-frame clones, though not all of them. The table has around 120,000 clones, around 90% seen once. Source: peripheral blood, taken on day 0 of AZD1222 vaccination. The origin of the receptors is an adult in good health.

V and J are TRBV2 and TRBJ2-1; tentative D call: TRBD1 (6 bases). This CDR3 has 15 amino acids. Germline V gene data show CDR1 as SNHLY and CDR2 as FYNNEI. V was trimmed by 7 bases and J by 2 bases, leaving 15 bases between them. The CDR3: CASTQQGRAYNEQFF. CDR3 nucleotides: TGTGCCAGCACCCAACAGGGACGGGCCTACAATGAGCAGTTCTTC.

This chain connects TRBV5-4 to TRBJ2-2, with 9 bases that match TRBD1. Germline CDR1 is SGHNT and CDR2 is YYREEE (reference sequence). V trimming: 4 bases; J trimming: 5 bases; junction bases outside the gene matches: 9. This CDR3 contains 16 residues. The CDR3 protein is CASSPPGTGLTGELFF. The CDR3 nucleotides are TGTGCCAGCAGCCCTCCCGGGACAGGGCTAACCGGGGAGCTGTTTTTT.

This clone came up once. This chain uses TRBV5-4 with TRBJ1-6; 7 bases map to TRBD1. Trimming at V came to 2 bases and at J to 7 bases, leaving 9 bases not matched to a gene. The CDR3 spans 16 residues. Germline CDR1 SGHNT, CDR2 YYREEE (reference sequence). The CDR3 nucleotides read TGTGCCAGCAGCTTACCCTCAAGGGGGCAAAATTCACCCCTCCACTTT. It codes for CASSLPSRGQNSPLHF.

This chain links TRBV3-1 (or the pseudogene TRBV3-2) with TRBJ2-1, with 10 bases aligning to TRBD2. CDR1 and CDR2 from the germline V gene are LGHDT and YNNKEL (reference sequence). The CDR3 spans 20 residues. V gave up 0 bases and J gave up 5 bases; unmatched junction bases: 16. CDR3 in DNA: TGTGCCAGCAGCCAAGATCACCCTCGACTAGCGGGTAACCCTAACAATGAGCAGTTCTTC. Translated, it gives CASSQDHPRLAGNPNNEQFF.

The chain carries TRBV3-1 (or the pseudogene TRBV3-2) and TRBJ1-4; unclear D gene. Trimming left V 4 bases short and J 8 bases short, with 11 bases between. Germline-derived CDR1 and CDR2 are LGHDT and YNNKEL (reference sequence). This CDR3 contains 13 residues. In nucleotides, the CDR3 is TGTGCCAGCAGCCGCGACATCTGGGAAAAACTGTTTTTT. Translating gives CASSRDIWEKLFF.

The chain has TRBV30 and TRBJ1-3; D ambiguous. With 6 bases removed from V and 0 bases from J, the gap between germline ends came to 6 bases. The CDR3 is made up of 12 amino acids. CDR1 is GTSNPN, CDR2 SVGIG, per germline (reference sequence). The CDR3, as DNA: TGTGCCTGCGGCTTCTCTGGAAACACCATATATTTT. Its protein product is CACGFSGNTIYF.

The chain links TRBV14 to TRBJ1-4; TRBD1 might be the D (6 bases). This CDR3 region has 16 residues. Germline V gene data show CDR1 as SGHDN and CDR2 as FVKESK. Trimming left V 1 base short and J 1 base short, with 10 bases between. The CDR3 bases are TGTGCCAGCAGCCAAGTGGGACACCTAACTAATGAAAAACTGTTTTTT. Protein sequence: CASSQVGHLTNEKLFF.

The V call is TRBV2, the J call TRBJ1-2, with D tentatively TRBD1 (5 bases). The CDR3 runs to 16 residues. The germline CDR1 and CDR2 sequences are SNHLY and FYNNEI. Trimming removed 5 bases from V and 0 bases from J, with 16 bases in between. The CDR3 is CASSWGRAGTNYGYTF. The CDR3 nucleotides read TGTGCCAGCAGTTGGGGGAGGGCAGGGACTAACTATGGCTACACCTTC.

The V call is TRBV7-6, the J call TRBJ1-2; unclear D gene. This CDR3 has 15 residues. Trimming left V 1 base short and J 5 bases short, with 14 bases between. Germline V gene lookup returns CDR1 SGHVS and CDR2 FNYEAQ. The CDR3 reads CASSLDGIGGYGYTF. The CDR3 DNA is TGTGCCAGCAGCTTAGACGGCATCGGAGGATATGGCTACACCTTC.

The chain uses TRBV19 and TRBJ1-4, with D possibly being TRBD1 (5 bases). The V gene's germline CDR1 is LNHDA and CDR2 SQIVND (reference sequence). CDR3 size: 18 residues. Trimming removed 4 bases from V and 3 bases from J, with 21 bases in between. In DNA, the CDR3 is TGTGCCAGTAGTACGACAGAATCTTTATTAGAGTCTAATGAAAAACTGTTTTTT. Translated: CASSTTESLLESNEKLFF. Combining the CDR3 with reference TRBV19 and TRBJ1-4 gives the whole variable domain DGGITQSPKYLFRKEGQNVTLSCEQNLNHDAMYWYRQDPGQGLRLIYYSQIVNDFQKGDIAEGYSVSREKKESFPLTVTSAQKNPTAFYLCASSTTESLLESNEKLFFGSGTQLSVL.

J is TRBJ2-3 and V is TRBV3-1 (or the pseudogene TRBV3-2); D may be TRBD2 (5 bases). The V gene's germline CDR1 is LGHDT and CDR2 YNNKEL (reference sequence). CDR3 length: 15 residues. Trimming stripped 5 bases from V and 4 bases from J, with 16 bases between. The CDR3 loop is CASSVGISGADTQYF. The CDR3 DNA sequence: TGTGCCAGCAGCGTTGGTATAAGCGGAGCAGATACGCAGTATTTT.

The chain has TRBV5-1 and TRBJ2-2, with unresolved D. The CDR3 has 14 amino acids. The V end lost 2 bases, the J end lost 5 bases, and 10 bases lay between the germline ends. Looked up from germline, CDR1 is SGHRS and CDR2 is YFSETQ. CDR3 DNA sequence: TGCGCCAGCAGCTTTTCAGGTGGTACCGGGGAGCTGTTTTTT. Its protein product is CASSFSGGTGELFF.

The chain combines TRBV7-2 with TRBJ1-2, with 8 bases identical to TRBD1. CDR1 is SGHTA and CDR2 is FQGNSA in the germline V gene. With 5 bases clipped from V and 3 bases from J, the junction kept 5 bases outside the gene matches. This CDR3 is 14 amino acids long. CDR3 in DNA: TGTGCCAGCAGCCAAGGACAGGGATACTATGGCTACACCTTC. Its protein product is CASSQGQGYYGYTF.

In this sample, this clone turned up a few times. For the CDR3, the DNA is TGTGCCACCAGCAGTGGAGCGGGCGACACAGATACGCAGTATTTT. Its translation is CATSSGAGDTDTQYF. The chain recombines TRBV15 with TRBJ2-3, with D perhaps matching TRBD2 (6 bases). CDR1 is LNHNV and CDR2 is YYDKDF in the germline V gene (reference sequence). CDR3 length: 15 residues. V lost 3 bases and J lost 2, with 12 bases in between.

This rearrangement joins TRBV7-9 to TRBJ1-1, with TRBD1 identical over 12 bases. The V and J ends lost 3 bases and 8 bases, in that order; junction bases with no gene match: 7. Looked up from germline, CDR1 is SEHNR and CDR2 is FQNEAQ (reference sequence). This CDR3 has 15 amino acids. The CDR3 DNA reads TGTGCCAGCAGCTTCCCAACCGGGACAGGGGGCGAAGCTTTCTTT. It yields the protein CASSFPTGTGGEAFF.